The clone carrying this TCR beta chain was counted a few times. Its antigen remains unknown. This sample is drawn from a study of CD8 T cells in ankylosing spondylitis. Study-wide points: Previously reported in reactive arthritis synovial fluid and blood were some of the motif variants. The authors reported significant enrichment of disease-linked clones in matched ankylosing spondylitis synovial fluid. The study identified a TCR beta motif of several highly homologous variants that appeared characteristic of ankylosing spondylitis blood.

V was clipped by 2 bases and J by 5 bases, with 10 bases between them. This CDR3 has 13 amino acids. Germline V CDR1 and CDR2: SGDLS, YYNGEE. Libraries for TCR beta were made by quantitative 5'-RACE with molecular barcodes. TCRdb called the 5' RACE reads again in MiXCR, with one record for every CDR3 protein. This table has about 190,000 distinct CDR3 sequences, about an eighth appearing once. This TCR was recovered from a female donor with ankylosing spondylitis or in good health (not recorded which). This rearrangement joins TRBV9 to TRBJ2-5; tentative D call: TRBD2 (5 bases). Sequencing was done on a sample of blood, either unsorted or a sorted T cell fraction (not recorded which). The CDR3 protein is CASSVGVGETQYF. DNA of the CDR3: TGTGCCAGCAGCGTCGGGGTCGGGGAGACCCAGTACTTC.